This T cell receptor beta chain was obtained from a study of shared clonotypes between healthy human individuals. Per the germline V gene, CDR1 is MNHEY and CDR2 is SMNVEV (reference sequence). This CDR3 is built from 16 residues. J lost 5 bases, V lost 6 bases, and 15 bases had no gene match. Using immunoSEQ multiplex PCR, the repertoire was profiled, and TCRdb retains in-frame clones only, with some absent. The data hold some 740,000 clones, with about 91% observed a single time. CD45RO-negative cells were positively selected for CCR7, leaving out terminally differentiated effector memory CD45RA+ cells. Recent vaccinations or acute infections were absent in the healthy HIV-negative adult donors.

The chain has TRBV27 and TRBJ2-7; 8 bases map to TRBD1. Source material: naive CD8+ T cells sorted from blood. This clonotype was sampled from a man aged 25 to 45 in good health. Written as DNA, the CDR3 is TGTGCCAGCAGCCCATCAGGGGGACAGGTATGGGACGAGCAGTACTTC. Translating it yields CASSPSGGQVWDEQYF.